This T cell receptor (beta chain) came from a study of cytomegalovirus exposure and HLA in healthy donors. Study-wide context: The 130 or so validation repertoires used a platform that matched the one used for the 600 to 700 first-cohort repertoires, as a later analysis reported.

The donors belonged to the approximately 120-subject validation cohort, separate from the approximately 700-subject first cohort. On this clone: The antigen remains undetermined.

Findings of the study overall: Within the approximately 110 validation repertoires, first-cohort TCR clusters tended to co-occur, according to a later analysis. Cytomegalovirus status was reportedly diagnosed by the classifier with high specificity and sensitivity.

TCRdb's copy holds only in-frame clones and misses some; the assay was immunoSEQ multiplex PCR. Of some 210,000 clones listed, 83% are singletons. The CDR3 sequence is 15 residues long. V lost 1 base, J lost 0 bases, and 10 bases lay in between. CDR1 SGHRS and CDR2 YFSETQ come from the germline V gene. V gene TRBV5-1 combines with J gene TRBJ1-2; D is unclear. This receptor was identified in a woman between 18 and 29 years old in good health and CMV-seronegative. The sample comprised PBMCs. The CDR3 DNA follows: TGCGCCAGCAGCTTGAACCCAGCTGCTAACTATGGCTACACCTTC. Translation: CASSLNPAANYGYTF.